Listed below are T cell receptor beta chains from one sample, sequenced in a study of CD8 T cells in ankylosing spondylitis. TCRdb reprocessed the 5' RACE reads via MiXCR and lists one record per CDR3 protein. The profile shows roughly 240,000 distinct CDR3 sequences, 32% of them singletons. The sequenced material came from blood, either unsorted or a sorted T cell fraction (not recorded which). The receptors derive from a male donor with ankylosing spondylitis or in good health (not recorded which). The CDR3 runs from the conserved cysteine through the conserved F or W. A D gene is named only where the DNA matches it firmly. Size tells how often a clone was seen (once, few, many) or the class of an expanded clone, and some rows leave it out.

abundance	v_gene	j_gene	d_gene	CDR3aa	CDR3nt
.	TRBV6-5	TRBJ1-3	.	CASGSSGNTIYF	TGTGCCAGCGGGAGCTCTGGAAACACCATATATTTT
few	TRBV6-1	TRBJ2-7	TRBD1	CASRISGGTGAYEQYF	TGTGCCAGCAGAATCAGTGGCGGGACAGGGGCCTACGAGCAGTACTTC
few	TRBV12-3/TRBV12-4	TRBJ2-3	.	CASRKNTDTQYF	TGTGCCAGCAGGAAGAACACAGATACGCAGTATTTT
few	TRBV6-1	TRBJ2-3	TRBD2	CASSKTSRSTDTQYF	TGTGCCAGCAGTAAGACTAGCAGAAGCACAGATACGCAGTATTTT
.	TRBV10-2	TRBJ2-5	.	CASSEYVETQYF	TGCGCCAGCAGTGAATACGTCGAGACCCAGTACTTC
few	TRBV6-1	TRBJ2-7	TRBD1	CASSPEGQGLDEQYF	TGTGCCAGCAGCCCTGAGGGACAGGGACTGGACGAGCAGTACTTC
.	TRBV7-7	TRBJ2-2	TRBD1	CASSPGQGDLTGELFF	TGTGCTAGCAGCCCCGGACAGGGGGACCTCACCGGGGAGCTGTTTTTT
.	TRBV2	TRBJ2-7	TRBD1	CASSSQGVVPSEQYF	TGTGCCAGCAGTTCCCAGGGGGTAGTCCCATCTGAGCAGTACTTC
once	TRBV6-1	TRBJ2-1	.	CASARLGAANNEQFF	TGTGCCAGTGCACGGTTGGGGGCCGCCAACAATGAGCAGTTCTTC
.	TRBV10-3	TRBJ2-2	TRBD1	CAISERQGDPGELFF	TGTGCCATCAGTGAGCGACAGGGGGATCCCGGGGAGCTGTTTTTT
few	TRBV29-1	TRBJ2-5	.	CSVNTGGETQYF	TGCAGCGTTAACACAGGTGGGGAGACCCAGTACTTC
few	TRBV27	TRBJ2-7	.	CASSPLDSYEQYF	TGTGCCAGCAGCCCGTTAGACAGCTACGAGCAGTACTTC
.	TRBV5-1	TRBJ2-7	.	CASSLASASEYEQYF	TGCGCCAGCAGCTTGGCTTCAGCCAGTGAATACGAGCAGTACTTC
few	TRBV12-3/TRBV12-4	TRBJ2-5	TRBD2	CASLRGGAETQYF	TGTGCCAGCTTGCGGGGGGGCGCGGAGACCCAGTACTTC
many	TRBV29-1	TRBJ2-5	.	CSVQRGEETQYF	TGCAGCGTCCAGAGGGGAGAAGAGACCCAGTACTTC
.	TRBV5-1	TRBJ2-5	TRBD2	CASSLDGRGGAETQYF	TGCGCCAGCAGCTTGGATGGGCGGGGGGGAGCAGAGACCCAGTACTTC
.	TRBV7-6	TRBJ2-1	TRBD2	CASSGLAGDYSYNEQFF	TGTGCCAGCTCGGGACTAGCGGGAGATTACTCCTACAATGAGCAGTTCTTC
many	TRBV20-1	TRBJ2-1	.	CSARVMGDEQFF	TGCAGTGCTAGAGTGATGGGAGATGAGCAGTTCTTC
few	TRBV5-5	TRBJ2-7	TRBD2	CASSLRSGRDYEQYF	TGTGCCAGCAGCTTGAGGTCTGGGAGGGACTACGAGCAGTACTTC
.	TRBV12-3/TRBV12-4	TRBJ2-1	.	CASSREGDYNEQFF	TGTGCCAGCAGCCGAGAAGGGGATTACAATGAGCAGTTCTTC
.	TRBV18	TRBJ1-2	TRBD1	CASSPTGQTYGYTF	TGTGCCAGCTCACCTACGGGACAGACCTATGGCTACACCTTC
many	TRBV6-5	TRBJ2-1	.	CASSYGGTQVNEQFF	TGTGCCAGCAGTTACGGGGGGACACAGGTGAATGAGCAGTTCTTC
few	TRBV10-3	TRBJ1-2	.	CALRTEEGYGYTF	TGTGCCCTCCGGACAGAAGAAGGATATGGCTACACCTTC
.	TRBV20-1	TRBJ2-4	.	CSAWGGGLHIQYF	TGCAGTGCTTGGGGCGGAGGGTTGCACATTCAGTACTTC
.	TRBV7-9	TRBJ2-5	TRBD1	CASSPWDRDQETQYF	TGTGCCAGCAGCCCTTGGGACAGGGACCAAGAGACCCAGTACTTC
.	TRBV28	TRBJ2-7	.	CASGPGGVSYEQYF	TGTGCCAGCGGCCCAGGGGGGGTTAGCTACGAGCAGTACTTC
few	TRBV6-1	TRBJ1-6	.	CASLGTFNSPLHF	TGTGCCAGCCTAGGGACATTCAATTCACCCCTCCACTTT
.	TRBV20-1	TRBJ1-1	.	CSVLGDVDTEAFF	TGCAGTGTCCTCGGGGATGTGGACACTGAAGCTTTCTTT
many	TRBV29-1	TRBJ1-1	.	CSVGQKGDTEAFF	TGCAGCGTCGGTCAGAAGGGGGACACTGAAGCTTTCTTT
once	TRBV12-3/TRBV12-4	TRBJ2-3	TRBD2	CASSFGLAGGVSDTQYF	TGTGCCAGCAGTTTCGGCCTAGCGGGGGGAGTATCAGATACGCAGTATTTT
.	TRBV9	TRBJ1-1	.	CASSVAMGDTEAFF	TGTGCCAGCAGCGTAGCTATGGGGGACACTGAAGCTTTCTTT
.	TRBV7-9	TRBJ2-1	TRBD2	CASSLGGGAKDEQFF	TGTGCCAGCAGCTTGGGCGGGGGGGCCAAGGATGAGCAGTTCTTC
few	TRBV29-1	TRBJ1-1	TRBD1	CSVSSGTGAEAFF	TGCAGCGTTTCCTCCGGGACAGGGGCTGAAGCTTTCTTT
.	TRBV5-1	TRBJ2-2	.	CASSLRALFTGELFF	TGCGCCAGCAGCTTGCGGGCATTATTCACCGGGGAGCTGTTTTTT
few	TRBV20-1	TRBJ1-1	.	CSARAPGTKRPGAFF	TGCAGTGCTAGAGCTCCCGGAACGAAGCGACCTGGAGCTTTCTTT
.	TRBV9	TRBJ2-2	.	CASSVGGAGELFF	TGTGCCAGCAGCGTAGGAGGGGCCGGGGAGCTGTTTTTT
few	TRBV6-1	TRBJ2-3	.	CASNGAGATDTQYF	TGTGCCAGCAATGGGGCAGGTGCCACAGATACGCAGTATTTT
.	TRBV2	TRBJ2-3	.	CASSEGRRDTQYF	TGTGCCAGCTCCGAGGGAAGGAGAGATACGCAGTATTTT